The TCR beta chain under discussion was sequenced for a study of T cells after yellow fever vaccination. Study as a whole: Libraries from low-cell-number fractions were prepared with the SMART-Seq v4 Ultra Low Input RNA kit.

CDR1 and CDR2 from the germline V gene are DFQATT and SNEGSKA (reference sequence). The CDR3 is 16 residues long. V was shortened by 6 bases and J by 4 bases, with 19 bases between the two germline ends. TCRdb redid the calling of the 5' RACE reads with MiXCR, one entry per CDR3 protein. The repertoire holds 65,000 to 90,000 distinct CDR3 sequences, with 13% as singletons. Broader study findings: Secondary responses were weaker yet peaked faster, day 5 versus 15. Most clones from primary vaccination were detected again post-booster (about 96% CD4, 88% CD8).

Sequencing used CD8+ T cells not binding an NS4B(214-222) dextramer, sorted from PBMCs, obtained about 20 days after the first yellow fever vaccination. The chain uses TRBV20-1 and TRBJ1-6; D is ambiguous. The clonotype was recovered from a man between 18 and 29 years old who received the YFV17D yellow fever vaccine. In DNA form, the CDR3 reads TGCAGTGCCTTAGGAGGGAACGCTTTTTATAATTCACCCCTCCACTTT. Translated: CSALGGNAFYNSPLHF.